These T cell receptor beta chains were read from a single sample in a study of blood T cells in healthy people across ages. TCRdb ran MiXCR on the 5' RACE reads and lists one entry per CDR3 protein. The data contain about 2 million distinct CDR3 sequences, around 48% of them seen just once; the ten biggest clones take up 2% to 2.5%. Sequenced: blood. All receptors come from a woman aged 35 to 49 in good health. The CDR3 runs from the conserved cysteine through the conserved F or W. Each record gives: V gene, D gene, clone size, J gene, CDR3 protein, CDR3 DNA. D genes are given only for firm matches. Clone size is not always given. Where it is, it says once, few, many or a class for expanded clones.

TRBV20-1	-	few	TRBJ2-3	CSARRASKGTDTQYF	TGCAGTGCTAGACGCGCTAGCAAAGGAACAGATACGCAGTATTTT
TRBV12-3/TRBV12-4	-	few	TRBJ1-1	CASSDDRPNTEAFF	TGTGCCAGCAGTGACGACAGACCGAACACTGAAGCTTTCTTT
TRBV6-6	TRBD2	-	TRBJ2-7	CASSYSSGGPLAEQYF	TGTGCCAGCAGTTACTCGAGCGGGGGCCCTCTAGCCGAGCAGTACTTC
TRBV4-1	TRBD2	few	TRBJ2-1	CASSHFTSGNYNEQFF	TGCGCCAGCAGCCACTTTACTAGCGGGAACTACAATGAGCAGTTCTTC
TRBV4-1	-	-	TRBJ2-1	CASRCRHAGLSYNEQFF	TGCGCCAGCCGCTGCCGCCATGCGGGACTCTCCTACAATGAGCAGTTCTTC
TRBV20-1	-	few	TRBJ1-4	CSARVGHGNEKLFF	TGCAGTGCTAGAGTGGGGCACGGTAATGAAAAACTGTTTTTT
TRBV10-3	-	-	TRBJ2-1	CAISEEGGPYNEQFF	TGTGCCATCAGTGAGGAGGGGGGGCCTTACAATGAGCAGTTCTTC
TRBV2	TRBD1	-	TRBJ1-5	CASNTGDQPQHF	TGTGCCAGCAACACAGGGGATCAGCCCCAGCATTTT
TRBV28	-	-	TRBJ2-7	CASSSPRSPSYEQYF	TGTGCCAGCAGCTCCCCCCGCTCTCCCTCATACGAGCAGTACTTC
TRBV12-3/TRBV12-4	TRBD2	-	TRBJ2-1	CASSPRTSDGAYNEQFF	TGTGCCAGCAGCCCTCGGACTAGCGATGGGGCATACAATGAGCAGTTCTTC
TRBV6-5	-	few	TRBJ1-6	CASSYLQGSPLHF	TGTGCCAGCAGTTACCTTCAGGGCTCACCCCTCCACTTT
TRBV27	TRBD1	-	TRBJ1-1	CASSFRTGTMNTEAFF	TGTGCCAGCAGTTTTCGGACAGGGACCATGAACACTGAAGCTTTCTTT
TRBV29-1	TRBD2	few	TRBJ2-1	CSATIAGSSYNEQFF	TGCAGCGCCACCATAGCGGGGAGCTCCTACAATGAGCAGTTCTTC
TRBV3-1	TRBD1	-	TRBJ2-7	CASSQTRTGSNEQYF	TGTGCCAGCAGTCAAACCAGGACAGGCAGCAATGAGCAGTACTTC
TRBV20-1	TRBD1	-	TRBJ1-5	CSAPSHGQARNQPQHF	TGCAGTGCTCCAAGTCACGGACAGGCCCGCAATCAGCCCCAGCATTTT
TRBV4-3	-	once	TRBJ1-2	CASSPEVFIGYTF	TGCGCCAGCAGCCCTGAAGTTTTTATTGGCTACACCTTC
TRBV11-2	-	-	TRBJ2-7	CASAGTSNIEQYF	TGTGCCTCAGCGGGGACATCAAACATTGAGCAGTACTTC
TRBV7-9	TRBD1	once	TRBJ1-2	CASPPEGAFGGYTF	TGTGCCAGCCCCCCGGAGGGGGCGTTTGGTGGCTACACCTTC
TRBV20-1	-	-	TRBJ2-7	CSARTTRAYEQYF	TGCAGTGCTAGGACGACTAGGGCCTACGAGCAGTACTTC
TRBV15	TRBD1	few	TRBJ2-5	CATSRDRTQETQYF	TGTGCCACCAGCAGGGACAGGACACAAGAGACCCAGTACTTC